Listed here are 27 T cell receptor beta chains from one sample, sequenced in a study of T cells after yellow fever vaccination. TCRdb recomputed calls from the 5' RACE reads with MiXCR, one row per CDR3 protein. The sample holds over 300,000 distinct CDR3 sequences, about 6.6% seen once. The sample in question was PBMCs, obtained roughly 47 days after the first yellow fever vaccination. All receptors come from a man aged 18 to 30 who received the YFV17D yellow fever vaccine.

The rearrangement uses TRBV21-1 and TRBJ1-5; the table calls TRBD1, which could not be checked here. TRBV21-1 is annotated as a pseudogene. This CDR3 comprises 16 residues. The CDR3, as DNA: TGTGCCACCGACCGGGAAGACAGTAATAGCAATCAGCCCCAGCATTTT. Its translation is CATDREDSNSNQPQHF.

The chain uses TRBV5-1 and TRBJ2-1, with D perhaps matching TRBD1 (6 bases). The CDR3 is made up of 15 amino acids. V dropped 4 bases and J dropped 2 bases, with 13 bases sitting between them. CDR1 is SGHRS, CDR2 YFSETQ, per germline. Here the CDR3 reads CASSTGTTTYNEQFF. The CDR3 DNA reads as TGCGCCAGCAGCACCGGGACAACCACCTACAATGAGCAGTTCTTC.

This clonotype was counted many times. The chain recombines TRBV6-4 with TRBJ1-5; no firm D call. CDR1 and CDR2 (germline): MRHNA, SNTAGT. The V end was cut by 6 bases, the J end by 4 bases, with 10 bases between. The CDR3 is made up of 13 amino acids. The CDR3, as DNA: TGTGCCAGCAGCGCGGACGGGAATCAGCCCCAGCATTTT. This sequence encodes CASSADGNQPQHF.

At least ten counts were recorded for this clonotype. The V and J genes are TRBV7-2 and TRBJ1-5; possibly TRBD1 for D (5 bases). This CDR3 is built from 14 residues. Germline CDR1 and CDR2: SGHTA and FQGNSA. The V gene lost 8 bases and the J gene lost 4 bases, with 15 bases spanning the gap. The CDR3 spells CASEDQGGNQPQHF. In nucleotides, the CDR3 is TGTGCCAGCGAGGACCAGGGCGGGAATCAGCCCCAGCATTTT. The variable domain in full, with the rest retrieved from reference TRBV7-2 and TRBJ1-5, is GAGVSQSPSNKVTEKGKDVELRCDPISGHTALYWYRQSLGQGLEFLIYFQGNSAPDKSGLPSDRFSAERTGGSVSTLTIQRTQQEDSAVYLCASEDQGGNQPQHFGDGTRLSIL.

A few counts support this clonotype. The rearrangement uses TRBV4-1 and TRBJ1-1; 7 bases are a match to TRBD1. V was pared by 4 bases and J by 2 bases, with 4 bases of the junction left unmatched. The germline CDR1 and CDR2 sequences are MGHRA and YSYEKL. The CDR3 sequence is 14 residues long. The CDR3 nucleotides are TGCGCCAGCAGCCCGACAGGGTTCAACACTGAAGCTTTCTTT. The encoded protein is CASSPTGFNTEAFF.

This clonotype was counted a few times. J is TRBJ1-5 and V is TRBV24-1, with D perhaps matching TRBD1 (5 bases). There are 14 residues in the CDR3. V was pared by 3 bases and J by 5 bases, with 10 bases between. Germline lookup yields CDR1 KGHDR and CDR2 SFDVKD. CDR3 nucleotide sequence: TGTGCCACCAGTGATAATGGGGCAGATCAGCCCCAGCATTTT. Protein product: CATSDNGADQPQHF.

The J gene is TRBJ2-3, the V gene TRBV20-1; 7 nucleotides agree with TRBD2. The trim removed 7 bases at V and 2 bases at J, leaving 12 bases unmatched. CDR3 length: 15 amino acids. The germline V gene encodes CDR1 DFQATT and CDR2 SNEGSKA (reference sequence). The DNA for the CDR3 is TGCAGTGTGCCCCCCGGAGCGGGGAACACAGATACGCAGTATTTT. Protein: CSVPPGAGNTDTQYF.

This clonotype was seen more than once but under ten times. The rearrangement joins TRBV20-1 to TRBJ1-2; D may be TRBD1 (6 bases). Trimming removed 3 bases from V and 4 bases from J, with 18 bases in between. This CDR3 contains 15 residues. Looked up from germline, CDR1 is DFQATT and CDR2 is SNEGSKA (reference sequence). CDR3 DNA: TGCAGTGCTAGTGACAGGCGCCGCAACCTCTATGGCTACACCTTC. Its translation: CSASDRRRNLYGYTF.

Concerning this clonotype itself: A single base separates this from a much larger clone, so it may be a read error. The rearrangement uses TRBV5-1 and TRBJ2-7, with D perhaps matching TRBD1 (6 bases). The germline CDR1 and CDR2 sequences are SGHRS and YFSETQ. This CDR3 contains 14 residues. Here the CDR3 DNA reads TGCGCCACCAGCCGGGACATGGGGGCCTACAAGCAGTACTTC. It specifies CATSRDMGAYKQYF.

This clonotype has a count of ten or more. The CDR3 DNA is TGTGCCAGCAGCCCGTCAACTTCCAATGAGCAGTTCTTC. Translating gives CASSPSTSNEQFF. V is TRBV9 and J is TRBJ2-1; D unresolved. The V end was cut by 4 bases, the J end by 6 bases, with 11 bases between. Germline CDR1 and CDR2: SGDLS and YYNGEE. The CDR3 runs 13 residues.

This clonotype was counted many times. The chain couples TRBV15 to TRBJ2-5; 7 bases fit TRBD2. Germline V lookup: CDR1 LNHNV, CDR2 YYDKDF (reference sequence). The CDR3 is 16 amino acids. Trimming at V came to 5 bases and at J to 0 bases, leaving 9 bases not matched to a gene. CDR3 DNA: TGTGCCACCAGCGGGAGTAGCGGGCGAAACCAAGAGACCCAGTACTTC. Its translation is CATSGSSGRNQETQYF. Full variable domain (outside the CDR3, taken from reference TRBV15 and TRBJ2-5): DAMVIQNPRYQVTQFGKPVTLSCSQTLNHNVMYWYQQKSSQAPKLLFHYYDKDFNNEADTPDNFQSRRPNTSFCFLDIRSPGLGDTAMYLCATSGSSGRNQETQYFGPGTRLLVL.

This clonotype appeared a few times. The chain joins TRBV10-3 to TRBJ1-2, with D unresolved. The CDR3 totals 15 residues. V lost 5 bases and J 5 bases, leaving 18 bases between the germline ends. The V gene's germline CDR1 is ENHRY and CDR2 SYGVKD. In DNA form, the CDR3 reads TGTGCCATCAGTTCCCAGGACCCGAAGGGATATGGCTACACCTTC. This gives the protein CAISSQDPKGYGYTF.

The rearrangement joins TRBV12-3 or TRBV12-4 to TRBJ2-1; 8 bases line up with TRBD2. There are 13 residues in the CDR3. V lost 7 bases, J lost 8 bases, and 7 bases stayed unmatched. In DNA form, the CDR3 reads TGTGCCAGCACGGGCGGGGGGCCCTATGAGCAGTTCTTC. This encodes CASTGGGPYEQFF.

The V gene is TRBV19, the J gene TRBJ2-5; 10 positions match TRBD2. CDR1 LNHDA and CDR2 SQIVND come from the germline V gene (reference sequence). V shed 3 bases and J 5 bases; nucleotides not matched to a gene: 6. The CDR3 is 15 residues long. The CDR3 region has the DNA TGTGCCAGTAGTATGGTGCTAGCGGGGGAGGAGACCCAGTACTTC. Encoded protein: CASSMVLAGEETQYF. Supplemented by reference TRBV19 and TRBJ2-5, the full variable domain reads DGGITQSPKYLFRKEGQNVTLSCEQNLNHDAMYWYRQDPGQGLRLIYYSQIVNDFQKGDIAEGYSVSREKKESFPLTVTSAQKNPTAFYLCASSMVLAGEETQYFGPGTRLLVL.

In its sample, this clonotype was seen a few times. The chain carries TRBV12-3 or TRBV12-4 and TRBJ1-1, with D possibly TRBD1 on 6 matching bases. The germline V and J ends were trimmed by 6 bases and 1 base, with 12 bases remaining between them. The CDR3 runs 14 residues. Here the CDR3 DNA reads TGTGCCAGCAGAGGGGACACCTCGAACACTGAAGCTTTCTTT. It translates to CASRGDTSNTEAFF.

This clonotype has just a few counts. It may be a read error: a sequence one base away is much more abundant. V usage is TRBV5-1 and J usage is TRBJ2-3; TRBD2 agrees at 13 bases. The germline CDR1 and CDR2 sequences are SGHRS and YFSETQ. V trimming: 4 bases; J trimming: 0 bases; junction bases outside the gene matches: 2. CDR3 length: 16 residues. The CDR3 spells CASSTGLAGSTDTQYF. The CDR3 nucleotides are TGCGCCAGCAGCACGGGACTAGCGGGGAGCACAGATACGCAGTATTTT.

This clonotype has just a few counts. This chain joins TRBV7-6 and TRBJ1-6; a possible D gene is TRBD1 (6 bases). The CDR3 runs 15 residues. Germline V CDR1 and CDR2: SGHVS, FNYEAQ. Trimming stripped 1 base from V and 10 bases from J, with 14 bases between. Here the CDR3 DNA reads TGTGCCAGCAGCTTAGTTGGGGGCAGGGAATCACCCCTCCACTTT. This translates into CASSLVGGRESPLHF.

This clonotype was observed many times. This chain uses TRBV20-1 with TRBJ2-3; D gene ambiguous. This CDR3 is 13 amino acids long. Germline-derived CDR1 and CDR2 are DFQATT and SNEGSKA (reference sequence). Trimming cost V 0 bases and J 2 bases, with 6 bases left between them. The CDR3 reads CSARERYTDTQYF. Written as DNA, the CDR3 is TGCAGTGCTAGAGAGCGGTACACAGATACGCAGTATTTT.

This chain joins TRBV20-1 and TRBJ1-5; D is possibly TRBD1 (6 bases). V lost 0 bases and J 1 base, leaving 13 bases between the germline ends. The germline CDR1 and CDR2 sequences are DFQATT and SNEGSKA (reference sequence). The CDR3 has 16 residues. CDR3 nucleotide sequence: TGCAGTGCTAGAGATCAGGGGAGACGGAGCAATCAGCCCCAGCATTTT. Translating it yields CSARDQGRRSNQPQHF.

This sequence joins TRBV21-1 and TRBJ2-5; the table's D call, TRBD1, was not checked against the DNA. TRBV21-1 is classified as a pseudogene. The CDR3 totals 17 residues. This CDR3 reads CASSKKGGTARGETQYF. CDR3 nucleotide sequence: TGTGCCAGCAGCAAAAAAGGAGGGACAGCAAGGGGGGAGACCCAGTACTTC.

This clonotype was seen repeatedly, ten times or more. This sequence joins TRBV29-1 and TRBJ2-5; TRBD1 matches 7 bases. Per the germline V gene, CDR1 is SQVTM and CDR2 is ANQGSEA. Losses at the gene ends were 0 bases for V and 3 bases for J; bases not matched to a gene: 10. The CDR3 runs 16 residues. The CDR3 reads CSVEDPAGQEEETQYF. The CDR3 DNA is TGCAGCGTTGAAGACCCCGCTGGACAGGAGGAAGAGACCCAGTACTTC.

The gene calls are TRBV5-1 and TRBJ2-2, with 7 nucleotides matching TRBD1. J gave up 7 bases and V 7 bases, and 10 bases lay outside the gene matches. Germline lookup yields CDR1 SGHRS and CDR2 YFSETQ. CDR3 length equals 14 residues. The CDR3 region is CASHTRGSVGELFF. The CDR3 coding sequence is TGCGCCAGCCACACCAGGGGGTCGGTCGGGGAGCTGTTTTTT. Full variable domain (outside the CDR3, taken from reference TRBV5-1 and TRBJ2-2): KAGVTQTPRYLIKTRGQQVTLSCSPISGHRSVSWYQQTPGQGLQFLFEYFSETQRNKGNFPGRFSGRQFSNSRSEMNVSTLELGDSALYLCASHTRGSVGELFFGEGSRLTVL.

This clonotype was seen more than once but under ten times. The V call is TRBV5-1, the J call TRBJ2-2; 9 nucleotides match TRBD1. The germline gives CDR1 SGHRS, CDR2 YFSETQ. With V trimmed by 2 bases and J by 3 bases, 8 bases remained unmatched. The CDR3 is 17 amino acids. For the CDR3, the DNA is TGCGCCAGCAGCTTCCACTTACAGGGGGCCGACACCGGGGAGCTGTTTTTT. It codes for CASSFHLQGADTGELFF.

This clonotype was recorded at least ten times. This chain uses TRBV7-2 with TRBJ2-3; D possibly corresponds to TRBD2 (5 bases). Germline V gives CDR1 SGHTA, CDR2 FQGNSA. The V gene lost 3 bases and the J gene lost 4 bases, with 8 bases spanning the gap. The CDR3 sequence is 13 residues long. The CDR3 loop reads CASSFPGADTQYF. Written as DNA, the CDR3 is TGTGCCAGCAGCTTCCCCGGGGCAGATACGCAGTATTTT.

This clonotype was seen more than once but under ten times. This sequence joins TRBV5-5 and TRBJ2-5, with D unresolved. Germline CDR1 SGHKS, CDR2 YYEKEE (reference sequence). The CDR3 consists of 14 residues. The V end lost 1 base, the J end lost 0 bases, and 7 bases lay between the germline ends. The CDR3 coding sequence is TGTGCCAGCAGCTTGATGCCGAACCAAGAGACCCAGTACTTC. Encoded protein: CASSLMPNQETQYF.

This clonotype was detected many times. The junction does not match germline at one end; this may be a read error. CDR3 nucleotide sequence: TGTGCCAGCAGTCTAGCCAAAAACATTCAGTACTTC. It yields the protein CASSLAKNIQYF. This chain links TRBV12-3 or TRBV12-4 with TRBJ2-4; D is ambiguous. The CDR3 is made up of 12 amino acids.

This clonotype has just a few counts. This sequence joins TRBV19 and TRBJ1-2; maybe TRBD1 (5 bases). The CDR3 runs 14 residues. Germline CDR1 and CDR2: LNHDA and SQIVND (reference sequence). Between the trimmed V and J ends, which lost 3 bases and 6 bases, there was a span of 14 bases. The DNA of the CDR3 is TGTGCCAGTAGTATTACTCGGGGGTCGGATGGCTACACCTTC. This gives the protein CASSITRGSDGYTF.